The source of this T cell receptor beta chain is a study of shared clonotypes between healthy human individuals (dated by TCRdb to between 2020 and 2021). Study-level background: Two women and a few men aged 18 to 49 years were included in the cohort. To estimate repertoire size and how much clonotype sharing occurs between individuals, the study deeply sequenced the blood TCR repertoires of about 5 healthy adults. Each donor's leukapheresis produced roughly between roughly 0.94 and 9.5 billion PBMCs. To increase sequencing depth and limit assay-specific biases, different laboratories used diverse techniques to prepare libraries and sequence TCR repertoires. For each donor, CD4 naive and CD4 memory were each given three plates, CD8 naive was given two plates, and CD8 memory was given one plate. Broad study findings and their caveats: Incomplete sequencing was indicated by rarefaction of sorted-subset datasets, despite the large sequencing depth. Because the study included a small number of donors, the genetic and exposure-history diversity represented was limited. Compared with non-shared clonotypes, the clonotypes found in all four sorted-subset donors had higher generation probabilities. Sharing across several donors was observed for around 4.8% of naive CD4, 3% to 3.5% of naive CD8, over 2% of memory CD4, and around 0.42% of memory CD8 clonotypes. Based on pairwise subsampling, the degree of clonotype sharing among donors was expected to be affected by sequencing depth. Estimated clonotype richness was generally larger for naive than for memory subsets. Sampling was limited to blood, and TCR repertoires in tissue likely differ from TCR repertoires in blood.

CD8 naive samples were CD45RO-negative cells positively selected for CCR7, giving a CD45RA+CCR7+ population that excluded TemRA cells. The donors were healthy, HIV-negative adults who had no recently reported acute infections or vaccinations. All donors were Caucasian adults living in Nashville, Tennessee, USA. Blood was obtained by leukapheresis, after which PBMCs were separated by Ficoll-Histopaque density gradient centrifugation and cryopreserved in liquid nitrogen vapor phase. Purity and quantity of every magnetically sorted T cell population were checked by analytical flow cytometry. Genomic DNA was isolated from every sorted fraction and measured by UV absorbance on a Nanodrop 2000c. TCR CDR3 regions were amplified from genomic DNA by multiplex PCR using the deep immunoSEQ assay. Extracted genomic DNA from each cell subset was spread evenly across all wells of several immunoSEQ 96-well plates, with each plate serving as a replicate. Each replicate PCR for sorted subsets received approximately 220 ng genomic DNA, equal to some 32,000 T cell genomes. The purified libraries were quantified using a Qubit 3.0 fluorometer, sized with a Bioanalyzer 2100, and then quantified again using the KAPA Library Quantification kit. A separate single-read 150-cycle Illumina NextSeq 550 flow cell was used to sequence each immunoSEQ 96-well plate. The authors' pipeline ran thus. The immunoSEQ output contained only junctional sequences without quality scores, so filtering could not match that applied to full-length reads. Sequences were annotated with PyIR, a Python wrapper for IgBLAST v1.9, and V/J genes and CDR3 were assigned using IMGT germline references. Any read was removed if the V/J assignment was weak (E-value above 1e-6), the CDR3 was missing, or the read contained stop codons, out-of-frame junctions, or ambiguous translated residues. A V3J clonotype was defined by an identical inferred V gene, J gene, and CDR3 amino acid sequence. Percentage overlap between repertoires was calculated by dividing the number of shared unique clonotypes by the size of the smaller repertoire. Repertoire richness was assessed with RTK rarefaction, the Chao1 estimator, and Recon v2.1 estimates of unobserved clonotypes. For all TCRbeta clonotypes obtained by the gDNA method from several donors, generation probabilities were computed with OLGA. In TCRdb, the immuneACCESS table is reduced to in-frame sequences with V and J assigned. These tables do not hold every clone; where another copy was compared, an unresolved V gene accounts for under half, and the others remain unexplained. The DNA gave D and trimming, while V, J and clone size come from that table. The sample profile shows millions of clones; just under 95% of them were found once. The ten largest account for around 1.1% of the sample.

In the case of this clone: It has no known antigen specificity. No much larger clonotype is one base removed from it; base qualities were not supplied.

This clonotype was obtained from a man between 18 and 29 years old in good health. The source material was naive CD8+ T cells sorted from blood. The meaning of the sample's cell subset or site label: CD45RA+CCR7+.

The DNA reads as follows: TGTGCCAGCAGCGCATCCTCGGGACTTAACACCGGGGAGCTGTTTTTT. Translation gives CASSASSGLNTGELFF. In this chain, TRBV9 is recombined with TRBJ2-2; TRBD2 is possibly the D segment (6 matching bases). There are 16 amino acids in the CDR3, from cysteine to phenylalanine inclusive. Of the read, only the CDR3 DNA is kept; its 48 bases are in frame from base 1. The germline V gene supplies CDR1 SGDLS and CDR2 YYNGEE. The V end loses 3 bases and the J end loses 2 bases, and a stretch of 14 bases separates them.